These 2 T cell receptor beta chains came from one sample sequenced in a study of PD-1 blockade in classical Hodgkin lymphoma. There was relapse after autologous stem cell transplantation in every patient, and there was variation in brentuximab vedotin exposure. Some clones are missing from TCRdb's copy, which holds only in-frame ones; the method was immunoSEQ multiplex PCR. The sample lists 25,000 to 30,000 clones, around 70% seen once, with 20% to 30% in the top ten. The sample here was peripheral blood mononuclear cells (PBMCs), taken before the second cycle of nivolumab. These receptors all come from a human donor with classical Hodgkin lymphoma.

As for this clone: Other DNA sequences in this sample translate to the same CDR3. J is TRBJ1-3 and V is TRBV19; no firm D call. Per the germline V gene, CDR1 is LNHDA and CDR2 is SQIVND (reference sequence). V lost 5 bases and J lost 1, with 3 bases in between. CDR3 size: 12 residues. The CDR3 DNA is TGTGCCAGTAGTTTATCTGGAAACACCATATATTTT. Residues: CASSLSGNTIYF.

Written as DNA, the CDR3 is TGTGCCAGCAGCGGAGGGACTGCGGGTGGCTACACCTTC. Protein: CASSGGTAGGYTF. The genes are TRBV7-2 and TRBJ1-2; TRBD1 is a possible D gene (5 bases). CDR3 length equals 13 residues. Trimming removed 5 bases from V and 7 bases from J, with 14 bases in between. Looked up from germline, CDR1 is SGHTA and CDR2 is FQGNSA.